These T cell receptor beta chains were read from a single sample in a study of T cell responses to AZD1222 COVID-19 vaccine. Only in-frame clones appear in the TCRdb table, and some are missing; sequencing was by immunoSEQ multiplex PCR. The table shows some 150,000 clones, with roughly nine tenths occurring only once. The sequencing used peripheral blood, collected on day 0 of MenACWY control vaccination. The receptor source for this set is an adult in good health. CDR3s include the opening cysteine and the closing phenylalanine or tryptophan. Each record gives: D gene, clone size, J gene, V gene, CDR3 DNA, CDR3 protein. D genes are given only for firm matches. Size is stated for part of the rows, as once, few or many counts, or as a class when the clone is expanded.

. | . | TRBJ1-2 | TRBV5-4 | TGTGCCAGCAGCTCCGGACGGGATAACTATGGCTACACCTTC | CASSSGRDNYGYTF
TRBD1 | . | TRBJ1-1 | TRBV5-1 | TGCGCCAGCCGTGGAGATCAGGGGGTTGAAGCTTTCTTT | CASRGDQGVEAFF
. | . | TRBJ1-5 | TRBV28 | TGTGCCAGCAGTTCCGGGACACCCATAAAGCCCCAGCATTTT | CASSSGTPIKPQHF
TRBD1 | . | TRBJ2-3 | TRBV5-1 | TGCGCCAGCAGCTCCCCAGGACCGACAGGGAAGGGCACAGATACGCAGTATTTT | CASSSPGPTGKGTDTQYF
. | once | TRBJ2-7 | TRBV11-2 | TGTGCCAGCAGCTTAGGCAGGGTTACCTACGAGCAGTACTTC | CASSLGRVTYEQYF
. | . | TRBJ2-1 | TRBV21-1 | TGTGCCAGCCCCCTCGGGGGGCTTCCCCACAATGAGCAGTTCTTC | CASPLGGLPHNEQFF
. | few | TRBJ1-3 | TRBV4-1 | TGCGCCAGCAGCCAACAGGGTTCTGGAAACACCATATATTTT | CASSQQGSGNTIYF
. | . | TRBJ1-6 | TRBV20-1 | TGCAGTGCTAGTGTACAGGGTGATTCACCCCTCCACTTT | CSASVQGDSPLHF
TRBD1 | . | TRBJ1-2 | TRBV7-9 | TGTGCCAGCAGCTCCGAGACAGGGGGGGACTATGGCTACACCTTC | CASSSETGGDYGYTF
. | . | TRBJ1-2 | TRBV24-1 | TGTGCCACCAGTGATACTACAGGAAAAAAGAACTATGGCTACACCTTC | CATSDTTGKKNYGYTF
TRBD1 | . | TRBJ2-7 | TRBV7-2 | TGTGCCAGCAGCTTAGGCGGGGACAGGGGAACCTACGAGCAGTACTTC | CASSLGGDRGTYEQYF
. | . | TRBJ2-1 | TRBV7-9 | TGTGCCAGCAGTTGGGACAACATAAACAATGAGCAGTTCTTC | CASSWDNINNEQFF
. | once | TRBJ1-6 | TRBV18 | TGTGCCAGCTCAAAGGACCTCACCTCACCCCTCCACTTT | CASSKDLTSPLHF
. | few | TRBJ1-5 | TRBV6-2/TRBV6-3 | TGTGCCAGCAGTTCCTCCGGGGACCTCAATCAGCCCCAGCATTTT | CASSSSGDLNQPQHF
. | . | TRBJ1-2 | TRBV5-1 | TGCGCCAGCAGACCGGGGGAGGCTCCGGGGGGCTACACCTTC | CASRPGEAPGGYTF
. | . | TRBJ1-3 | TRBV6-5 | TGTGCCACCTCCCGGAGTAGAGGAAACACCATATATTTT | CATSRSRGNTIYF
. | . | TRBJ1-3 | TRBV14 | TGTGCCAGCAGCCCCGCTGGGGGCCTTTCTGGAAACACCATATATTTT | CASSPAGGLSGNTIYF
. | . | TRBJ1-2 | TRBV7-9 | TGTGCCAGCAGCTTCGGTGGGGACGGCTACACCTTC | CASSFGGDGYTF
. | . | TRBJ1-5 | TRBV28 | TGTGCCAGCAGTTTATGGGGCAGTAGCAATCAGCCCCAGCATTTT | CASSLWGSSNQPQHF
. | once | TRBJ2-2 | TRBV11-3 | TGTGCCAGCAGGGCATCAGGCACCGGGGAGCTGTTTTTT | CASRASGTGELFF